A single TCR beta chain is shown here with its context. The CDR3 sequence is 17 residues long. Germline CDR1 and CDR2: LGHNT and FRNRAP. V lost 0 bases and J lost 5, with 19 bases in between. Sequencing was performed with immunoSEQ multiplex PCR; in TCRdb, only in-frame clones are kept and a portion is missing. The data hold fewer than 95,000 clones, with around 87% observed a single time. The sample originates from a study of control samples from healthy donors and cancer patients. The receptor was derived from a woman in her forties or fifties in good health. Source material: blood. The chain uses TRBV12-5 and TRBJ1-2, with D perhaps matching TRBD1 (5 bases). The CDR3 here is CASGLVPQGDRIYGYTF. CDR3 nucleotide sequence: TGTGCTAGTGGTTTGGTACCCCAGGGAGACCGAATTTATGGCTACACCTTC.